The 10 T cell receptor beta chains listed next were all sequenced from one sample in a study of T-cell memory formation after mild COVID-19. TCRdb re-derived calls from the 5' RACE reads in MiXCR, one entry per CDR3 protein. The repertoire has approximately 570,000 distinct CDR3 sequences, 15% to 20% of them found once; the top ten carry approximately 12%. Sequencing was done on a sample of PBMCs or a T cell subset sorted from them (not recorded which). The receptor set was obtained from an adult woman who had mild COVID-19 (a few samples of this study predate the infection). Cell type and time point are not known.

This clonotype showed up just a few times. The CDR3 loop reads CASRGQGTRMKEKLFF. The DNA for the CDR3 is TGTGCCAGCAGGGGACAGGGAACCCGAATGAAGGAAAAACTGTTTTTT. The chain uses TRBV12-3 or TRBV12-4 and TRBJ1-4, with 9 bases that match TRBD1. The V gene end was trimmed by 6 bases and the J gene end by 8 bases; junction bases not matched to a gene: 13. CDR3 length: 16 amino acids.

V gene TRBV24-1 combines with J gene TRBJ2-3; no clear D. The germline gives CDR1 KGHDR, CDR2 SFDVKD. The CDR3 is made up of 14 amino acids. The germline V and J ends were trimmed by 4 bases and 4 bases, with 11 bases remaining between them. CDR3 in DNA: TGTGCCACCAGTGAGGCGGTGAGCCCAGATACGCAGTATTTT. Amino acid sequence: CATSEAVSPDTQYF.

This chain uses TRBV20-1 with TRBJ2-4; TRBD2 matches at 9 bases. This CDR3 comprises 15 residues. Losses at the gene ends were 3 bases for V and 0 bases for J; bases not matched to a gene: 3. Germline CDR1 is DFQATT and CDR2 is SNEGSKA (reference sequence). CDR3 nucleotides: TGCAGTGCTAGGACTAGCGGACTAGCCAAAAACATTCAGTACTTC. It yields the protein CSARTSGLAKNIQYF.

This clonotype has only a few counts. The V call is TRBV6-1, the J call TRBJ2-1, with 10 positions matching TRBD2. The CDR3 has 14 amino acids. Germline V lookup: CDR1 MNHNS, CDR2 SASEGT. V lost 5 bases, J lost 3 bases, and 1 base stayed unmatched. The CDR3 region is CASSTSGIYNEQFF. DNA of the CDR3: TGTGCCAGCAGTACTAGCGGGATCTACAATGAGCAGTTCTTC.

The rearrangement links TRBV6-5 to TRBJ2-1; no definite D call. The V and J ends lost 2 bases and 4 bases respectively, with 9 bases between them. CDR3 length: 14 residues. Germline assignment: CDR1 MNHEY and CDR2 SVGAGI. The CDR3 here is CASSYEPRYNEQFF. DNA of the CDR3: TGTGCCAGCAGTTACGAGCCACGTTACAATGAGCAGTTCTTC.

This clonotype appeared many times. CDR3 coding DNA: TGTGCCAGCAGTGACTCCTACGAGCAGTACTTC. It translates to CASSDSYEQYF. The rearrangement joins TRBV12-3 or TRBV12-4 to TRBJ2-7; D gene unclear. V dropped 5 bases and J dropped 0 bases, with 2 bases sitting between them. This CDR3 region has 11 residues.

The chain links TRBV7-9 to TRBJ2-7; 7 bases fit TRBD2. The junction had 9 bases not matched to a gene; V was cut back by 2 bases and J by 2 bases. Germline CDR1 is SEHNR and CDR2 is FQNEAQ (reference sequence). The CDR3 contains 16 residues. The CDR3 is CASSLPPSGNAYEQYF. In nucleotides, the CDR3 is TGTGCCAGCAGCTTACCCCCTAGCGGAAATGCCTACGAGCAGTACTTC.

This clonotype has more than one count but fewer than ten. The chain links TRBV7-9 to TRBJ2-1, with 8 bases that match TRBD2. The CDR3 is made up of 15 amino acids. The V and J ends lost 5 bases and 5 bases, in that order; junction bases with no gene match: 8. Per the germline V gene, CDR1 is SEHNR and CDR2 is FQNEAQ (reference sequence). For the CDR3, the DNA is TGTGCCAGCAGCGAAACCGGGACTAGAAACAATGAGCAGTTCTTC. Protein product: CASSETGTRNNEQFF.

CDR3 amino acids: CASSTRPDNEQFF. In DNA form, the CDR3 reads TGCGCCAGCAGCACCCGGCCCGACAATGAGCAGTTCTTC. The J gene is TRBJ2-1, the V gene TRBV5-1; D is uncertain. The germline gives CDR1 SGHRS, CDR2 YFSETQ. This CDR3 has 13 residues. Trimming took 4 bases from V and 5 from J, leaving 10 bases between them.

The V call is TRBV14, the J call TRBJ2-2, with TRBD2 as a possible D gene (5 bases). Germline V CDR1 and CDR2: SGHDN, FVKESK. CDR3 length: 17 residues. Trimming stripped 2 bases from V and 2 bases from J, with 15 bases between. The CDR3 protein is CASSQFLTDYNTGELFF. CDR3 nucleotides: TGTGCCAGCAGCCAATTCCTAACAGACTACAACACCGGGGAGCTGTTTTTT.